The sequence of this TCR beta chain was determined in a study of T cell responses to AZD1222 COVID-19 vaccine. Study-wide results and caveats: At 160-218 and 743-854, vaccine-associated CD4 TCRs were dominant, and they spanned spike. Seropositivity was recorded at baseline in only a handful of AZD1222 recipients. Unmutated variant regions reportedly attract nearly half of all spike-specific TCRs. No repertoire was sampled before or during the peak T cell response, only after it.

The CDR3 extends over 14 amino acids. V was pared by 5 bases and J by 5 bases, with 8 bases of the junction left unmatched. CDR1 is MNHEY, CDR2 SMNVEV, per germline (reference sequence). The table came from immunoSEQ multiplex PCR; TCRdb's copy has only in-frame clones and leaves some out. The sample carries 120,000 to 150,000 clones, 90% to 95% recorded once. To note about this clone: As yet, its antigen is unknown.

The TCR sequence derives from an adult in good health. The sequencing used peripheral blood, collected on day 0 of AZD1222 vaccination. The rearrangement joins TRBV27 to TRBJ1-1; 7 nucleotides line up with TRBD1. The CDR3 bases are TGTGCCAGCAGTCCGGGCTACAGGGGAACTGAAGCTTTCTTT. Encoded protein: CASSPGYRGTEAFF.